What follows are 19 T cell receptor beta chains derived from one specimen sequenced in a study of blood T cell repertoires in COVID-19. Method: immunoSEQ multiplex PCR; TCRdb's copy keeps in-frame clones and lacks some. The sample has some 130,000 clones; 84% are singletons. Sequenced material: PBMCs or T cells enriched from blood (not recorded which). Receptor source: a man aged 40-50 years with acute COVID-19.

The rearrangement uses TRBV28 and TRBJ2-1; TRBD1 matches 9 bases. Unmatched junction bases numbered 8, after V lost 5 bases and J lost 6 bases. This CDR3 has 15 residues. Germline V gene lookup returns CDR1 MDHEN and CDR2 SYDVKM. This CDR3 reads CASSPTGTGINEQFF. CDR3 DNA: TGTGCCAGCAGTCCAACCGGGACAGGGATCAATGAGCAGTTCTTC.

The chain has TRBV7-9 and TRBJ2-3; D uncertain. Germline loops: CDR1 SEHNR, CDR2 FQNEAQ (reference sequence). V was clipped by 1 base and J by 2 bases, with 4 bases between them. The CDR3 is 13 residues long. The CDR3 coding sequence is TGTGCCAGCAGCTTAGGCGACACAGATACGCAGTATTTT. It codes for CASSLGDTDTQYF.

The chain carries TRBV28 and TRBJ2-1, with TRBD1 matching over 10 bases. V was pared by 5 bases and J by 2 bases, with 6 bases of the junction left unmatched. Looked up from germline, CDR1 is MDHEN and CDR2 is SYDVKM. CDR3 length: 16 amino acids. The CDR3: CASSQDRGETYNEQFF. The CDR3 nucleotides are TGTGCCAGCAGTCAGGACAGGGGGGAGACCTACAATGAGCAGTTCTTC. The full variable domain, with the rest looked up from reference TRBV28 and TRBJ2-1, is DVKVTQSSRYLVKRTGEKVFLECVQDMDHENMFWYRQDPGLGLRLIYFSYDVKMKEKGDIPEGYSVSREKKERFSLILESASTNQTSMYLCASSQDRGETYNEQFFGPGTRLTVL.

The chain recombines TRBV7-9 with TRBJ2-2; D may be TRBD2 (6 bases). V lost 3 bases to trimming and J lost 6 bases, with 11 bases between them. This CDR3 spans 14 amino acids. The germline gives CDR1 SEHNR, CDR2 FQNEAQ (reference sequence). The CDR3 bases are TGTGCCAGCAGCTTCCCCGGGGGTTCCGGGGAGCTGTTTTTT. It specifies CASSFPGGSGELFF.

This clone showed up just a few times. The rearrangement joins TRBV25-1 to TRBJ1-6, with 7 bases aligning to TRBD1. Germline-derived CDR1 and CDR2 are MGHDK and SYGVNS. Trimming cost V 4 bases and J 10 bases; bases outside gene matches: 4. CDR3 length: 13 residues. CDR3 sequence (DNA): TGTGCCAGCAGTGGTCACAGGGGATCACCCCTCCACTTT. Its translation: CASSGHRGSPLHF.

This chain joins TRBV11-2 and TRBJ1-1; 7 positions agree with TRBD1. This CDR3 comprises 14 residues. Trimming at V came to 3 bases and at J to 3 bases, leaving 4 bases not matched to a gene. Germline lookup yields CDR1 SGHAT and CDR2 FQNNGV. DNA of the CDR3: TGTGCCAGCAGCTTTTCCGGGACAGACACTGAAGCTTTCTTT. Protein: CASSFSGTDTEAFF.

The rearrangement uses TRBV5-6 and TRBJ2-7, with TRBD2 identical over 10 bases. The CDR3 contains 13 residues. The germline CDR1 and CDR2 sequences are SGHDT and YYEEEE. V lost 7 bases to trimming and J lost 5 bases; unmatched junction nucleotides: 6. The CDR3 protein is CASGSGRANEQYF. The CDR3 DNA reads as TGTGCCAGCGGAAGCGGGAGGGCTAACGAGCAGTACTTC.

The chain links TRBV5-4 to TRBJ1-1; 10 nucleotides align to TRBD1. Unmatched junction bases numbered 0, after V lost 4 bases and J lost 3 bases. This CDR3 contains 13 residues. Germline CDR1 and CDR2: SGHNT and YYREEE (reference sequence). CDR3 in DNA: TGTGCCAGCAGCGGGACAGGGGACACTGAAGCTTTCTTT. It is translated as CASSGTGDTEAFF.

The chain employs TRBV9 and TRBJ2-1, with no clear D. CDR3 size: 12 residues. CDR1 is SGDLS and CDR2 is YYNGEE in the germline V gene. V was shortened by 3 bases and J by 7 bases, with 8 bases between the two germline ends. The DNA for the CDR3 is TGTGCCAGCAGCGCTACCTGGAATGAGCAGTTCTTC. Its protein product is CASSATWNEQFF.

This chain connects TRBV9 to TRBJ2-2; 12 positions agree with TRBD2. CDR1 is SGDLS, CDR2 YYNGEE, per germline. V was pared by 6 bases and J by 0 bases, with 12 bases of the junction left unmatched. The CDR3 runs to 19 residues. Here the CDR3 reads CASTDGLAGTLANTGELFF. The DNA for the CDR3 is TGTGCCAGCACCGATGGACTAGCGGGAACCCTCGCGAACACCGGGGAGCTGTTTTTT.

V is TRBV6-1 and J is TRBJ2-7; D uncertain. The V and J ends lost 2 bases and 3 bases respectively, with 11 bases between them. CDR1 is MNHNS and CDR2 is SASEGT in the germline V gene. The CDR3 contains 14 residues. DNA of the CDR3: TGTGCCAGCAGTGAACAGGCTGGGTACTACGAGCAGTACTTC. Translation: CASSEQAGYYEQYF.

The rearrangement uses TRBV28 and TRBJ1-1, with a tentative D call TRBD1 (5 bases). V lost 6 bases and J 5 bases, leaving 19 bases between the germline ends. Looked up from germline, CDR1 is MDHEN and CDR2 is SYDVKM. There are 15 residues in the CDR3. CDR3 in DNA: TGTGCCAGCAGAATACAGGCCAACCTAGGGACTGAAGCTTTCTTT. Translation: CASRIQANLGTEAFF.

This chain joins TRBV9 and TRBJ2-3; TRBD2 is a possible D gene (5 bases). Germline CDR1 SGDLS, CDR2 YYNGEE. Trimming cost V 2 bases and J 3 bases, with 16 bases left between them. The CDR3 has 16 residues. The CDR3 DNA reads TGTGCCAGCAGCGTCGAAGACGGGGAACTAACAGATACGCAGTATTTT. It codes for CASSVEDGELTDTQYF.

The chain is built from TRBV10-3 and TRBJ2-5; 8 bases fit TRBD2. The ends lost 8 bases at V and 5 bases at J; junction bases unmatched: 4. CDR1 and CDR2 from the germline V gene are ENHRY and SYGVKD. The CDR3 contains 12 residues. CDR3 sequence (DNA): TGTGCCATCGGGGGACTAGGGGAGACCCAGTACTTC. It yields the protein CAIGGLGETQYF.

This sequence joins TRBV6-5 and TRBJ1-2; 9 bases fit TRBD1. The CDR3 length is 15 residues. The germline V gene encodes CDR1 MNHEY and CDR2 SVGAGI. The trim removed 4 bases at V and 6 bases at J, leaving 9 bases unmatched. The CDR3 loop is CASSSELQGANGYTF. The DNA for the CDR3 is TGTGCCAGCAGTTCGGAATTACAGGGGGCTAATGGCTACACCTTC.

This clone was counted a single time. The chain uses TRBV5-3 and TRBJ1-3, with 8 nucleotides matching TRBD1. TRBV5-3 carries the ORF label, with uncertain function. The CDR3 has 14 residues. V shed 4 bases, J shed 6 bases, and the junction held 6 bases outside the gene matches. The CDR3 sequence: CARSTGQGKNTIYF. The CDR3 DNA reads as TGTGCCAGAAGCACAGGACAGGGCAAAAACACCATATATTTT.

The chain employs TRBV18 and TRBJ1-5, with D tentatively TRBD1 (5 bases). Germline values: CDR1 KGHSH, CDR2 LQKENI. The CDR3 is 14 amino acids. V was pared by 4 bases and J by 6 bases, with 13 bases between. For the CDR3, the DNA is TGTGCCAGCTCACTTCAGGGATGGGCTCAGCCCCAGCATTTT. Amino acid sequence: CASSLQGWAQPQHF.

The J gene is TRBJ1-3, the V gene TRBV7-9; possible D gene TRBD1, 5 bases. The CDR3 has 15 amino acids. Deletions cut 0 bases from V and 4 bases from J, with 10 bases between. Germline loops: CDR1 SEHNR, CDR2 FQNEAQ (reference sequence). The CDR3 DNA is TGTGCCAGCAGCTTAGCTTCCCAGGGCGGAAACACCATATATTTT. Amino acids: CASSLASQGGNTIYF.

This clone is a singleton in its sample. The V gene is TRBV30, the J gene TRBJ1-4, with a tentative D call TRBD1 (5 bases). CDR3 size: 14 residues. The V gene lost 0 bases and the J gene lost 4 bases, with 9 bases spanning the gap. Germline V gene sequence: CDR1 GTSNPN, CDR2 SVGIG (reference sequence). The CDR3 reads CAWSVGRYNEKLFF. In nucleotides, the CDR3 is TGTGCCTGGAGTGTGGGGCGGTATAATGAAAAACTGTTTTTT. Full variable domain (outside the CDR3, taken from reference TRBV30 and TRBJ1-4): SQTIHQWPATLVQPVGSPLSLECTVEGTSNPNLYWYRQAAGRGLQLLFYSVGIGQISSEVPQNLSASRPQDRQFILSSKKLLLSDSGFYLCAWSVGRYNEKLFFGSGTQLSVL.